This TCR beta chain was observed in a study of memory CD4+ T cells and cytomegalovirus serostatus (dated by TCRdb to between 2018 and 2021). Background on the whole study: The roughly 35 healthy Belgian adults in the cohort included 9 who were CMV seropositive and roughly 25 who were CMV seronegative. The study sequenced CD4+ memory TCRbeta repertoires of a Belgian cohort with known cytomegalovirus serostatus to replicate a published TCR-based CMV serostatus classifier. The paper as a whole reports these results and caveats: Only CD4+CD45RO+ memory cells were sequenced, in contrast to the original study, in which naive and memory CD4+ and CD8+ populations were covered. For predicting CMV serostatus, the median bootstrapped AUC was 0.95 using the original framework and about 0.9 using a US-trained random forest. Results were interpreted as suggesting that the CMV-associated TCR signature is largely present in the CD4+ memory repertoire. Among the 150 to 200 previously reported CMV-associated TCRbeta sequences, some 62 showed up in the CD4+ memory repertoires, with each one found in between one and five individuals. On the Belgian cohort, the classifier built on the original framework reached a median bootstrapped AUC of approximately 0.95, with a 95% CI of 0.76-1.00.

As to this clone: Its target antigen remains unknown. The input lacks base qualities; no much larger clone sits a single base away.

The Quick-DNA Microprep Kit was used to extract genomic DNA from the sorted cells. TCRbeta DNA was amplified with the immunoSEQ hsTCRbeta kit following the manufacturer's protocol. An Illumina MiSeq instrument was used to sequence the TCRbeta libraries. The paper's processing steps were these. Removing out-of-frame sequences left some 2.4 million distinct TCRbeta sequences, an average of roughly 68,000 per individual. Each individual was scored by the count of around 160 previously reported CMV-associated TCRbeta sequences and the total productive distinct TCRbeta count. A beta-binomial model was reimplemented in Python, and scikit-learn random forests with default parameters were trained on US cohort data. Classifier performance on the Belgian cohort was summarized as median AUC with percentile confidence intervals calculated over 10,000 bootstrap iterations. Held by TCRdb, this immuneACCESS table contains in-frame sequences only and omits some clones. Under half of the omission traces to an unresolved V gene where checked; the cause of the rest is unknown. V and J calls and clone size are given by that table; D and trimming were obtained from the DNA. This sample has 35,000 to 50,000 clones in its table, and about three quarters of those were observed once. Of the sample, about 0.6% falls within the top ten clones.

A FACSAria II was used to sort memory CD4+ T cells, defined as single viable CD3+CD4+CD8-CD45RO+ cells. To determine CMV serostatus, a Roche Elecsys assay was used that detects serum IgG against CMV pp150, pp28, p38 and p52. After thawing, total CD4+ T cells were enriched by positive selection with CD4 magnetic microbeads. The samples came from a different study that was designed specifically to examine the CD4+ T cell memory repertoire. Peripheral blood mononuclear cells were isolated and cryopreserved according to standard operating procedures, and serum was kept at -80 degrees C. CD3-PerCP (BW264/56), CD4-APC (RPA-T4), CD45RO-PE (UCHT1) and CD8-Pacific Orange (3B5) antibodies were used for staining, and non-viable cells were excluded with Sytox blue. For CDR1 and CDR2, the germline V gene lists SGHRS and YFSETQ. Reading from cysteine to phenylalanine, the CDR3 counts 13 amino acids. CDR3 DNA is the only sequence kept; it has 39 bases, read in frame from the first base.

Material: memory CD4+ T cells from blood. The receptor was derived from an adult in good health and CMV-seronegative. The chain was built from TRBV5-1 and TRBJ2-5; TRBD1 matches 8 bases in the middle. The J call may be wrong; the DNA end is better matched by TRBJ2-7. CDR3 loop: CASSRQGNYEQYF. The sequenced DNA is TGCGCCAGCAGCAGACAGGGGAATTACGAGCAGTACTTC.